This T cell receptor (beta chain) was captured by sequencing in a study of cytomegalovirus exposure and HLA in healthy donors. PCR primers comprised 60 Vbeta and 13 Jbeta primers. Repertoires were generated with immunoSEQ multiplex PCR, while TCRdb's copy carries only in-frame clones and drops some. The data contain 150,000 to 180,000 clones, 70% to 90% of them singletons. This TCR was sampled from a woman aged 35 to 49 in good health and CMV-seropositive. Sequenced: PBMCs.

CDR3 sequence reads: CASSLVGLTLGEQYF. CDR3 DNA: TGTGCCAGCAGCTTAGTGGGACTAACCCTGGGGGAGCAGTACTTC. The genes are TRBV7-2 and TRBJ2-7; 7 bases line up with TRBD2. The germline CDR1 and CDR2 sequences are SGHTA and FQGNSA. The CDR3 length is 15 residues. J was trimmed by 7 bases and V by 1 base; bases with no gene match: 10.